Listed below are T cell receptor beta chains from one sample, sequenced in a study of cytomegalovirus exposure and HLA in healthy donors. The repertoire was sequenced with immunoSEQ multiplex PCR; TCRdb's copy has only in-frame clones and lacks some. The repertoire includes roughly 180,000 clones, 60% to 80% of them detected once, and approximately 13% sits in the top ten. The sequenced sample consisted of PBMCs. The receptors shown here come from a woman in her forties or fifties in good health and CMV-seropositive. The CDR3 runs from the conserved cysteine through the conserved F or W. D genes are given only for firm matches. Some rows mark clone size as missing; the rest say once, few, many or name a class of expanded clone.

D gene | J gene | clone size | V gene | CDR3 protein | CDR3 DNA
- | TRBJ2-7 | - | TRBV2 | CASYGLGAREQYF | TGTGCCAGCTACGGACTGGGGGCGCGCGAGCAGTACTTC
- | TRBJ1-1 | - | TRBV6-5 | CASRQGGNTEAFF | TGTGCCAGCAGACAAGGGGGAAACACTGAAGCTTTCTTT
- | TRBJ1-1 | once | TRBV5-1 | CASSLERVNTEAFF | TGCGCCAGCAGCTTGGAGAGGGTGAACACTGAAGCTTTCTTT
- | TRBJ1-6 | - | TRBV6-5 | CASSYDGAGSNSPLHF | TGTGCCAGCAGTTATGATGGGGCTGGAAGTAATTCACCCCTCCACTTT
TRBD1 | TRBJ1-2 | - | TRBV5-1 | CASSWAGDSFYGYTF | TGCGCCAGCAGCTGGGCTGGGGACAGCTTCTATGGCTACACCTTC
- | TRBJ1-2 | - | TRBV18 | CASSRWRIYGYTF | TGTGCCAGCTCACGATGGCGGATCTATGGCTACACCTTC
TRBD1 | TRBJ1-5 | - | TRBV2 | CASSDEGANQPQHF | TGTGCCAGCAGTGACGAGGGGGCAAATCAGCCCCAGCATTTT
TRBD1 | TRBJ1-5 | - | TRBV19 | CASSIGDRGLGGNQPQHF | TGTGCCAGTAGTATAGGGGACAGGGGCTTGGGGGGCAATCAGCCCCAGCATTTT
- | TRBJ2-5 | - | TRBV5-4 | CASSYGGAQETQYF | TGTGCCAGCAGCTACGGGGGAGCCCAAGAGACCCAGTACTTC
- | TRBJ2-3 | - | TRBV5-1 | CASSPRTGTDTQYF | TGCGCCAGCAGCCCAAGGACAGGCACAGATACGCAGTATTTT
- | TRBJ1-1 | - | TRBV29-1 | CSHLGDTLGTEAFF | TGCAGCCACCTGGGGGACACCTTGGGGACTGAAGCTTTCTTT
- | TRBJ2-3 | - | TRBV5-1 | CASSMDSKNTDTQYF | TGCGCCAGCAGCATGGACAGCAAAAACACAGATACGCAGTATTTT
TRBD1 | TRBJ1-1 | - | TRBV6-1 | CASSESGGWDTEAFF | TGTGCCAGCAGTGAGTCAGGGGGCTGGGACACTGAAGCTTTCTTT
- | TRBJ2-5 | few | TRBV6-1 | CASSRGVVRETQYF | TGTGCCAGCAGTCGCGGGGTGGTTCGGGAGACCCAGTACTTC
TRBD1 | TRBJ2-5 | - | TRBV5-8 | CASTTAGTGEETQYF | TGTGCCAGCACCACCGCCGGGACAGGGGAAGAGACCCAGTACTTC
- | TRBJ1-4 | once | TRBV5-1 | CASSLEGEEKLFF | TGCGCCAGCAGCTTGGAGGGGGAGGAAAAACTGTTTTTT
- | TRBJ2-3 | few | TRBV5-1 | CASSYRQVEDTQYF | TGCGCCAGCAGCTATCGACAGGTTGAAGATACGCAGTATTTT
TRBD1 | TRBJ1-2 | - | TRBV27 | CASSSSRGYRYGYTF | TGTGCCAGCAGTTCTTCCAGGGGGTACCGCTATGGCTACACCTTC
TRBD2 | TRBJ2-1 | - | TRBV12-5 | CASGDWGGSYNEQFF | TGTGCTAGTGGTGATTGGGGGGGTTCCTACAATGAGCAGTTCTTC
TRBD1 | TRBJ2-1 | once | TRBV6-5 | CASSYEGALSYNEQFF | TGTGCCAGCAGTTACGAGGGGGCCCTTTCCTACAATGAGCAGTTCTTC
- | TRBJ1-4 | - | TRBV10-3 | CAIRGQDNEKLFF | TGTGCCATCAGGGGGCAGGATAATGAAAAACTGTTTTTT
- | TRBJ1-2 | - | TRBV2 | CASSEDRVGYRGGYTF | TGTGCCAGCAGTGAAGATCGGGTTGGATACCGTGGAGGCTACACCTTC
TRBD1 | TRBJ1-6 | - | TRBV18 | CASSPGTASNSPLHF | TGTGCCAGCTCACCAGGGACAGCCTCTAATTCACCCCTCCACTTT
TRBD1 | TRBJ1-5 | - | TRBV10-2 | CASRDRADQPQHF | TGCGCCAGCAGGGACAGGGCGGATCAGCCCCAGCATTTT
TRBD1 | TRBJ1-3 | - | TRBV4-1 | CASSQRGQGSGNTIYF | TGCGCCAGCAGCCAGCGGGGACAGGGCTCTGGAAACACCATATATTTT
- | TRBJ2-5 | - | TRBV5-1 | CASSPLGRETQYF | TGCGCCAGCAGCCCCTTGGGGAGGGAGACCCAGTACTTC
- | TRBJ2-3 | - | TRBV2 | CASSGETDTQYF | TGTGCCAGCAGTGGGGAGACAGATACGCAGTATTTT
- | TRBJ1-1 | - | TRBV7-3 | CASSLTLENEAFF | TGTGCCAGCAGCTTAACGTTAGAGAACGAAGCTTTCTTT
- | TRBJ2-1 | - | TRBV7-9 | CASFQWGNNEQFF | TGTGCCAGCTTTCAGTGGGGCAACAATGAGCAGTTCTTC
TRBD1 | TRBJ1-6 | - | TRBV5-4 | CATNLGTGLYNSPLHF | TGTGCCACAAACCTAGGGACAGGGCTCTATAATTCACCCCTCCACTTT
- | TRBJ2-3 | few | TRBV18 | CASSPPSTDTQYF | TGTGCCAGCTCACCCCCTAGCACAGATACGCAGTATTTT
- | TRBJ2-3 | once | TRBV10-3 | CAIRGTQGTDTQYF | TGTGCCATCAGAGGGACACAGGGAACAGATACGCAGTATTTT
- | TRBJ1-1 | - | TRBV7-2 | CASSTFLNTEAFF | TGTGCCAGCAGCACTTTCTTGAACACTGAAGCTTTCTTT
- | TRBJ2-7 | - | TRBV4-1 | CASSQDARSRGSEQYF | TGCGCCAGCAGCCAAGATGCCAGGTCCAGGGGAAGCGAGCAGTACTTC
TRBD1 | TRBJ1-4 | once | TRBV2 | CASSLKQGKTNEKLFF | TGTGCCAGCAGTTTGAAACAGGGGAAAACTAATGAAAAACTGTTTTTT
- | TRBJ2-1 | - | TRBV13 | CASSLGQGINEQFF | TGTGCCAGCAGCTTAGGGCAGGGGATAAACGAGCAGTTCTTC
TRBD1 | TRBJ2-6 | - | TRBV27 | CASSLYPPGQGAGDGSGANVLTF | TGTGCCAGCAGTTTATACCCCCCGGGACAGGGGGCTGGGGACGGGTCTGGGGCCAACGTCCTGACTTTC
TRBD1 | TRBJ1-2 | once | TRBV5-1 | CASSSRTGGDYGYTF | TGCGCCAGCAGCTCCCGGACAGGGGGCGACTATGGCTACACCTTC
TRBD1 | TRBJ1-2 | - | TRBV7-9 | CSSSLVGGQGDYTF | TGTTCCAGCAGCTTAGTGGGGGGACAGGGTGACTACACCTTC
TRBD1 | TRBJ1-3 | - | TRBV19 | CASSIKGTVSGNTIYF | TGTGCCAGTAGTATAAAAGGGACAGTCTCTGGAAACACCATATATTTT
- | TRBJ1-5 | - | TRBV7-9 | CASSLHSNQPQHF | TGTGCCAGCAGCTTACATAGCAATCAGCCCCAGCATTTT
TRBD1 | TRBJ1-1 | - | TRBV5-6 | CASSFYRGSGAYTEAFF | TGTGCCAGCAGCTTTTACAGGGGTTCGGGTGCATACACTGAAGCTTTCTTT
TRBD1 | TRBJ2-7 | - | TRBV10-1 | CASSDDRGLGEQYF | TGCGCCAGCAGTGATGACAGGGGACTGGGCGAGCAGTACTTC
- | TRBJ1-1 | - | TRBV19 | CASSSRTVIGAFF | TGTGCCAGTAGTTCTCGGACAGTGATTGGTGCTTTCTTT
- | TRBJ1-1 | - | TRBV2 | CASRGRGQGNTEAFF | TGTGCCAGCCGAGGGAGGGGCCAAGGGAACACTGAAGCTTTCTTT
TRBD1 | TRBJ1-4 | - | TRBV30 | CAWSVTTGGPEKLFF | TGTGCCTGGAGTGTAACGACAGGGGGGCCTGAAAAACTGTTTTTT
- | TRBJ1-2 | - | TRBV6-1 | CASSAIAGYYGYTF | TGTGCCAGCAGCGCCATAGCAGGGTACTATGGCTACACCTTC
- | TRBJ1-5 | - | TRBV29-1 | CSYTSGADQPQHF | TGCAGCTATACATCTGGGGCGGATCAGCCCCAGCATTTT
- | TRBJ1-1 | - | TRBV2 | CASRPGIGSNTEAFF | TGTGCCAGCAGGCCAGGGATTGGTTCGAACACTGAAGCTTTCTTT
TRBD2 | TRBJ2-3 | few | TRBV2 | CASKNLAGGGTDTQYF | TGTGCCAGCAAAAACCTAGCGGGGGGAGGCACAGATACGCAGTATTTT
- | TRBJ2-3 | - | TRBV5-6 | CASSLSVDTQYF | TGTGCCAGCAGCTTGAGCGTAGATACGCAGTATTTT
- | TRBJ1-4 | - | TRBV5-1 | CASSLGPEVEKLFF | TGCGCCAGCAGCTTGGGTCCCGAGGTTGAAAAACTGTTTTTT
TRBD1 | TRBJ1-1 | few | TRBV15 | CATSRGTGGRTEAFF | TGTGCCACCAGCAGAGGGACAGGGGGCCGGACTGAAGCTTTCTTT
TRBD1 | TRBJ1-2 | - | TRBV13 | CASSPGQGNVGLYGYTF | TGTGCCAGCAGCCCGGGACAGGGCAACGTTGGCCTCTATGGCTACACCTTC
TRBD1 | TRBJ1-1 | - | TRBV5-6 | CASSQGQGVTTEAFF | TGTGCCAGCAGCCAGGGACAGGGGGTTACCACTGAAGCTTTCTTT
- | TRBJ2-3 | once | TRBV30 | CAWSKSGMGYPAADTQYF | TGTGCCTGGAGTAAGAGTGGGATGGGCTATCCAGCGGCAGATACGCAGTATTTT
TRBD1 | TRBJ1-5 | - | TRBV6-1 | CASSERTGGVQPQHF | TGTGCCAGCAGTGAACGAACAGGGGGAGTTCAGCCCCAGCATTTT
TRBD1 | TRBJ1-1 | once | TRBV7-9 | CASSFDIDRGRAFF | TGTGCCAGCAGCTTCGACATCGACAGGGGTCGGGCTTTCTTT
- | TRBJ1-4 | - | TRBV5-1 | CASSQGGRTNEKLFF | TGCGCCAGCTCGCAGGGAGGGAGGACTAATGAAAAACTGTTTTTT
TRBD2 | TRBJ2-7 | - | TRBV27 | CASSLREGVYEQYF | TGTGCCAGCAGTTTACGGGAGGGAGTCTACGAGCAGTACTTC